This is a list of T cell receptor beta chains from one sample in a study of blood T cell repertoires in COVID-19. Clones were sequenced by immunoSEQ multiplex PCR, and TCRdb holds only the in-frame ones, with some missing. The repertoire has about 250,000 clones, around 83% of them found once; the top ten carry roughly 8.8%. What was sequenced was peripheral blood. The receptors were gathered from a man aged 35 to 55 with active or convalescent COVID-19. CDR3s include the opening cysteine and the closing phenylalanine or tryptophan. The D gene is left open where the match is weak. Clone size is given for some rows only: seen once, a few or many times, or a class if the clone is expanded.

.,.,TRBV7-2,TRBJ2-2,CASSLSQQLKSGELFF,TGTGCCAGCAGCCTCAGCCAGCAACTAAAAAGCGGGGAGCTGTTTTTT
.,TRBD1,TRBV5-8,TRBJ1-2,CASSFGQGAYGYTF,TGTGCCAGCAGCTTCGGACAGGGGGCTTATGGCTACACCTTC
.,.,TRBV10-3,TRBJ1-1,CAISGQRNTEAFF,TGTGCCATCAGTGGGCAAAGAAACACTGAAGCTTTCTTT
.,.,TRBV19,TRBJ1-1,CASSAPGAPTMNTEAFF,TGTGCCAGTAGCGCCCCAGGGGCGCCAACCATGAACACTGAAGCTTTCTTT
.,.,TRBV9,TRBJ1-1,CASSVFEQMNTEAFF,TGTGCCAGCAGCGTATTTGAACAAATGAACACTGAAGCTTTCTTT
.,.,TRBV6-2/TRBV6-3,TRBJ2-6,CASSYSQGGSGANVLTF,TGTGCCAGCAGTTACTCGCAGGGTGGCTCTGGGGCCAACGTCCTGACTTTC
.,.,TRBV19,TRBJ2-7,CASSIGGGRYEQYF,TGTGCCAGTAGTATTGGCGGAGGGCGATACGAGCAGTACTTC
.,TRBD2,TRBV6-4,TRBJ2-1,CASSDPPSGRSGGASGPNEQFF,TGTGCCAGCAGTGACCCCCCCTCCGGGAGGAGCGGGGGGGCTTCTGGGCCCAATGAGCAGTTCTTC
.,TRBD1,TRBV19,TRBJ1-5,CASRGQANQPQHF,TGTGCCAGTAGAGGACAGGCAAATCAGCCCCAGCATTTT
.,TRBD2,TRBV24-1,TRBJ2-5,CATGTSGETQYF,TGTGCCACCGGAACTAGCGGGGAGACCCAGTACTTC
.,TRBD1,TRBV18,TRBJ1-1,CASSPPKGTGIAEAFF,TGTGCCAGCTCACCACCGAAAGGGACAGGGATAGCTGAAGCTTTCTTT
.,TRBD1,TRBV14,TRBJ1-2,CASSQRQGSLYGYTF,TGTGCCAGCAGCCAACGACAGGGGAGTCTCTATGGCTACACCTTC
.,.,TRBV29-1,TRBJ1-1,CSVSQQGFAEAFF,TGCAGCGTCAGCCAACAGGGTTTTGCTGAAGCTTTCTTT
.,.,TRBV6-1,TRBJ2-4,CASSEEAVKNIQYF,TGTGCCAGCAGTGAAGAGGCGGTGAAAAACATTCAGTACTTC
.,TRBD1,TRBV10-3,TRBJ2-6,CAISENTGGWANVLTF,TGTGCCATCAGTGAGAATACAGGGGGTTGGGCCAACGTCCTGACTTTC
few,.,TRBV6-5,TRBJ2-1,CASTGGWSYNEQFF,TGTGCCAGCACCGGGGGATGGTCCTACAATGAGCAGTTCTTC
.,TRBD1,TRBV27,TRBJ1-2,CASSPGQGRLGNYGYTF,TGTGCCAGCAGTCCTGGACAGGGGAGGTTGGGTAACTATGGCTACACCTTC
once,.,TRBV5-8,TRBJ1-1,CASTSGEGGSAEAFF,TGTGCCAGCACCAGCGGTGAGGGGGGGAGCGCTGAAGCTTTCTTT
few,TRBD1,TRBV3-1/TRBV3-2,TRBJ1-1,CASSPSPGQPLSNEAFF,TGTGCCAGCAGCCCCAGCCCGGGACAGCCTCTTTCAAATGAAGCTTTCTTT
.,.,TRBV5-1,TRBJ2-7,CASRLDPSRTYEQYF,TGCGCCAGCAGGCTTGACCCGTCGCGGACCTACGAGCAGTACTTC
once,.,TRBV29-1,TRBJ1-4,CSVGTKSSGEKLFF,TGCAGCGTTGGTACGAAGAGCTCGGGGGAAAAACTGTTTTTT
.,.,TRBV19,TRBJ1-1,CASSIYGGLDTEAFF,TGTGCCAGTAGTATTTACGGGGGGCTGGACACTGAAGCTTTCTTT
.,TRBD2,TRBV4-2,TRBJ2-5,CASSQDWRGPGGAQYF,TGTGCCAGCAGCCAAGATTGGCGGGGACCTGGGGGGGCCCAGTACTTC
.,.,TRBV24-1,TRBJ2-5,CATSDFGGVQETQYF,TGTGCCACCAGTGATTTCGGCGGGGTCCAAGAGACCCAGTACTTC
.,.,TRBV6-2/TRBV6-3,TRBJ1-2,CASSYSTGGGDGYTF,TGTGCCAGCAGTTACTCGACGGGGGGCGGCGATGGCTACACCTTC
.,.,TRBV6-6,TRBJ2-3,CASTRSGPRTDTQYF,TGTGCCAGCACCCGTAGCGGCCCCCGCACAGATACGCAGTATTTT
.,.,TRBV19,TRBJ2-1,CASNPGEWYNEQFF,TGTGCCAGTAACCCGGGAGAGTGGTACAATGAGCAGTTCTTC
.,.,TRBV24-1,TRBJ1-1,CATSDRWETEAFF,TGTGCCACCAGTGATCGATGGGAGACTGAAGCTTTCTTT
.,TRBD1,TRBV27,TRBJ1-2,CASSLPGGRGYTF,TGTGCCAGCAGTTTGCCAGGGGGGCGAGGCTACACCTTC
.,.,TRBV3-1/TRBV3-2,TRBJ1-3,CASSQGGGNTIYF,TGTGCCAGCAGCCAAGGAGGGGGAAACACCATATATTTT
.,.,TRBV4-1,TRBJ2-6,CASGGGAPVSGANVLTF,TGCGCCAGCGGAGGGGGGGCGCCAGTTTCTGGGGCCAACGTCCTGACTTTC
.,TRBD2,TRBV3-1/TRBV3-2,TRBJ2-7,CASSQAAGGVYEQYF,TGTGCCAGCAGCCAAGCAGCGGGAGGTGTCTACGAGCAGTACTTC
.,.,TRBV3-1/TRBV3-2,TRBJ1-4,CASSHTGTRGEKLFF,TGTGCCAGCAGCCACACCGGGACAAGAGGGGAAAAACTGTTTTTT
.,.,TRBV28,TRBJ2-2,CASSPPGTGELFF,TGTGCCAGCAGTCCCCCCGGCACCGGGGAGCTGTTTTTT
.,.,TRBV6-6,TRBJ1-2,CASSYDLTANYGYTF,TGTGCCAGCAGTTACGACCTAACAGCTAACTATGGCTACACCTTC
.,TRBD1,TRBV2,TRBJ1-2,CASSDLSGRGLYGYTF,TGTGCCAGCAGTGATCTCAGCGGGAGGGGGCTCTATGGCTACACCTTC
.,.,TRBV7-3,TRBJ2-5,CASSLTSGSGTQYF,TGTGCCAGCAGCTTAACGAGCGGTTCGGGGACCCAGTACTTC
.,.,TRBV12-3/TRBV12-4,TRBJ1-2,CASSFWRKDGYTF,TGTGCCAGCAGCTTTTGGAGGAAGGATGGCTACACCTTC
few,TRBD1,TRBV6-1,TRBJ1-2,CASSEARQGRVYTF,TGTGCCAGCAGTGAAGCGCGACAGGGGAGAGTCTACACCTTC
.,TRBD1,TRBV7-3,TRBJ1-2,CASSLTDRDGYTF,TGTGCCAGCAGCTTAACAGACAGGGACGGCTACACCTTC
.,.,TRBV5-1,TRBJ1-1,CASSKRQTNTEAFF,TGCGCCAGCAGCAAGCGACAGACGAACACTGAAGCTTTCTTT
.,TRBD1,TRBV5-1,TRBJ2-3,CASSLQGSADTQYF,TGCGCCAGCAGCCTACAGGGGAGCGCAGATACGCAGTATTTT
.,.,TRBV6-5,TRBJ1-6,CASRAGANYNSPLHF,TGTGCCAGCAGGGCAGGGGCGAACTATAATTCACCCCTCCACTTT
.,.,TRBV7-2,TRBJ1-6,CASSLALDSPLHF,TGTGCCAGCAGCTTAGCGCTAGATTCACCCCTCCACTTT
.,.,TRBV24-1,TRBJ1-2,CATSEGGVGGYTF,TGTGCCACCAGTGAAGGAGGAGTCGGGGGCTACACCTTC
few,.,TRBV5-4,TRBJ1-2,CASSLDEGNRYGYTF,TGTGCCAGCAGCTTGGATGAGGGAAATCGCTATGGCTACACCTTC
.,.,TRBV29-1,TRBJ1-4,CSVVRGFDEKLFF,TGCAGCGTTGTGAGAGGGTTTGACGAAAAACTGTTTTTT
.,.,TRBV6-1,TRBJ2-3,CASSELPSVTDTQYF,TGTGCCAGCAGTGAACTGCCTAGCGTCACAGATACGCAGTATTTT
.,.,TRBV6-1,TRBJ1-4,CASSEARDEKLFF,TGTGCCAGCAGTGAAGCCCGGGATGAAAAACTGTTTTTT
few,.,TRBV5-5,TRBJ2-7,CASSLELGEQYF,TGTGCCAGCAGCTTGGAACTCGGCGAGCAGTACTTC
.,.,TRBV19,TRBJ2-3,CASSLGGQTSTDTQYF,TGTGCCAGTAGTCTGGGGGGACAGACTAGCACAGATACGCAGTATTTT
once,.,TRBV6-2/TRBV6-3,TRBJ1-1,CASSYFADTEAFF,TGTGCCAGCAGTTATTTCGCAGACACTGAAGCTTTCTTT
once,.,TRBV3-1/TRBV3-2,TRBJ2-5,CASSLRETQYF,TGTGCCAGCAGCCTGCGGGAGACCCAGTACTTC
.,TRBD2,TRBV2,TRBJ2-1,CAKTGTSGVHEQFF,TGTGCCAAGACCGGGACTAGCGGGGTGCATGAGCAGTTCTTC
.,TRBD1,TRBV3-1/TRBV3-2,TRBJ2-1,CASSLQGNEQFF,TGTGCCAGCAGCTTACAGGGGAATGAGCAGTTCTTC
.,TRBD1,TRBV27,TRBJ1-2,CASSESRGLGGYTF,TGTGCCAGCAGTGAAAGCAGGGGGCTAGGGGGCTACACCTTC
.,TRBD1,TRBV5-1,TRBJ2-4,CASSPGTGNAKNIQYF,TGCGCCAGCAGCCCCGGGACAGGGAACGCCAAAAACATTCAGTACTTC
few,.,TRBV27,TRBJ1-2,CASSSTGLINYGYTF,TGTGCCAGCAGTTCTACAGGGCTGATTAACTATGGCTACACCTTC
.,.,TRBV11-2,TRBJ2-2,CASSSSPTGQNTGELFF,TGTGCCAGCAGCTCGTCCCCCACGGGACAGAACACCGGGGAGCTGTTTTTT